This note documents a single TCR beta chain sequence. As yet, its antigen is unknown. The data stem from a study of OX40 agonist ivuxolimab in advanced cancers. Study information: Ivuxolimab was administered intravenously to patients at 0.01 to 10 mg/kg every 2 weeks. The study enrolled dose-escalation patients with hepatocellular carcinoma, melanoma, renal cell or head and neck cancer. Study-wide points: The study found that CD8+ T cells averaged more expanded clones than CD4+.

This CDR3 comprises 14 residues. The trim removed 2 bases at V and 4 bases at J, leaving 3 bases unmatched. Per germline, CDR1 MNHEY and CDR2 SMNVEV (reference sequence). This table comes from immunoSEQ multiplex PCR, and its TCRdb copy is limited to in-frame clones, with some not included. The sample has tens of thousands of clones, roughly 80% seen once; the top ten hold over 2%. This clonotype was sampled from an adult with an advanced solid tumor such as melanoma, head and neck, liver or kidney cancer. The chain has TRBV27 and TRBJ1-2; 8 nucleotides agree with TRBD1. The input for sequencing was CD4+ or CD8+ T cells sorted from blood, taken in a trial of the OX40 agonist ivuxolimab. For the CDR3, the DNA is TGTGCCAGCAGTTTACAGGGGGCACCCTATGGCTACACCTTC. Its protein is CASSLQGAPYGYTF.